This TCR beta chain was profiled in a study of OX40 agonist ivuxolimab in advanced cancers. Study-wide points: Averaging showed that CD8+ T cells had more expanded clones than CD4+ did.

Germline V gene lookup returns CDR1 SGHRS and CDR2 YFSETQ. The CDR3 contains 14 residues. V dropped 4 bases and J dropped 7 bases, with 17 bases sitting between them. Data came from immunoSEQ multiplex PCR; TCRdb stores just in-frame clones and leaves some out. The sample records around 74,000 clones, roughly 86% being singletons. Concerning this clone: Its antigen is currently unknown.

J is TRBJ1-1 and V is TRBV5-1, with D unresolved. This sequence was found in an adult with an advanced solid tumor such as melanoma, head and neck, liver or kidney cancer. Source: CD4+ or CD8+ T cells sorted from blood, taken in a trial of the OX40 agonist ivuxolimab. CDR3 in DNA: TGCGCCAGCAGCCCCCCGAACACAGCGGGTGAAGCTTTCTTT. This sequence encodes CASSPPNTAGEAFF.